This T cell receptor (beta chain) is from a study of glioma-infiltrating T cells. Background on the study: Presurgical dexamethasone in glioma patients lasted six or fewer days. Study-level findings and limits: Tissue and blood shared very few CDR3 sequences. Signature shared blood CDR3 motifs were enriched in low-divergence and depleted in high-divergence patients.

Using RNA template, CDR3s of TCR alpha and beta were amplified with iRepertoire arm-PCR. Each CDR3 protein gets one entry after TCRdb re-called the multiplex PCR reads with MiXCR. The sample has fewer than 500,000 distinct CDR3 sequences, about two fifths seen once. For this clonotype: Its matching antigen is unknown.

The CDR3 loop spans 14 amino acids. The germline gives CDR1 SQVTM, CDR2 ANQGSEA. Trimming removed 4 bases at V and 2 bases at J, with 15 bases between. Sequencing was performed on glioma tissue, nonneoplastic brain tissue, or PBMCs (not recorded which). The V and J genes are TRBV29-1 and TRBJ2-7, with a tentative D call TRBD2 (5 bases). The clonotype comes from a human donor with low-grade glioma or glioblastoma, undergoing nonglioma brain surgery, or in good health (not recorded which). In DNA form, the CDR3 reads TGCAGCGTTGCTCCTCGGACGGGAACCTACGAGCAGTACTTC. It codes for CSVAPRTGTYEQYF.